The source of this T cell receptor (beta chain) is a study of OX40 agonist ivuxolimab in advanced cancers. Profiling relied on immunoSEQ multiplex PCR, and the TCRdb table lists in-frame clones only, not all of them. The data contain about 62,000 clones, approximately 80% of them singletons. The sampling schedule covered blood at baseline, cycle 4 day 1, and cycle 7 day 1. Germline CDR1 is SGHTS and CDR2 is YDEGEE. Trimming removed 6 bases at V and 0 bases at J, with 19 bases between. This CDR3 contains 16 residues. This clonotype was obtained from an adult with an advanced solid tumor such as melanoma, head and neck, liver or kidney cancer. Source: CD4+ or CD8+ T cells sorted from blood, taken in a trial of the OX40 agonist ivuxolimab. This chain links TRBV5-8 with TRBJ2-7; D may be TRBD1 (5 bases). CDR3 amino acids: CASIGIYRTSSYEQYF. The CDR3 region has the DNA TGTGCCAGCATAGGAATCTACAGGACGAGCTCCTACGAGCAGTACTTC.